This T cell receptor (beta chain) emerged from a study of shared clonotypes between healthy human individuals (dated by TCRdb to 2019 to 2021). Some background on the complete study: A couple of women and three men aged 18 to 49 years were included in the cohort. The study deeply sequenced blood TCR repertoires of about 5 healthy adults to estimate repertoire size and the extent of clonotype sharing between individuals. To increase sequencing depth and limit assay-specific biases, different laboratories used diverse techniques to prepare libraries and sequence TCR repertoires. Per donor, leukapheresis produced somewhere between about 0.94 and 9 billion PBMCs. General conclusions and limits of the study: Sampling was restricted to blood, and TCR repertoires in tissues likely differ from the TCR repertoires found in blood. The genetic and exposure-history diversity represented was limited by the small number of donors. Pairwise subsampling led to the expectation that sequencing depth would affect the degree of clonotype sharing among donors.

Donors were healthy HIV-negative adults with no recently reported acute infections or vaccinations. Every donor was a Caucasian adult living in Nashville, Tennessee, USA. For unsorted samples, tens of millions of PBMCs were counted and genomic DNA was extracted with the QIAamp DNA Blood Mini kit. After blood collection by leukapheresis, PBMCs were isolated using Ficoll-Histopaque density gradient centrifugation and then cryopreserved in the vapor phase of liquid nitrogen. Note on this clone: Its antigen specificity is not known. No much larger clone exists at a distance of one base, and base qualities are not known.

Using the deep immunoSEQ assay, TCR CDR3 regions were amplified from genomic DNA by multiplex PCR. Genomic DNA extracted from each cell subset was distributed evenly over all wells of several immunoSEQ 96-well plates, and each plate served as one replicate. For unsorted PBMC, each replicate PCR was loaded with around 300 ng genomic DNA, equivalent to roughly 31,000 T cell genomes. Genomic DNA from unsorted PBMC was sequenced over ten immunoSEQ deep assay plates. The purified libraries were quantified using a Qubit 3.0 fluorometer, sized with a Bioanalyzer 2100, and then quantified again using the KAPA Library Quantification kit. Every immunoSEQ 96-well plate was sequenced on a separate single-read 150-cycle Illumina NextSeq 550 flow cell. As for the authors' bioinformatics: Because the immunoSEQ output held only junctional sequences and lacked quality scores, the filtering could not match the filtering applied to full-length reads. Sequences were annotated with PyIR, a Python wrapper for IgBLAST v1.9, and V/J genes and CDR3 were assigned using IMGT germline references. Reads with weak V/J assignments (E-value above 1e-6), missing CDR3, stop codons, out-of-frame junctions, or ambiguous translated residues were removed. V3J clonotypes were defined by identical inferred V gene, J gene, and CDR3 amino acid sequence. To compute the percentage overlap between repertoires, the number of shared unique clonotypes was divided by the size of the smaller repertoire. Repertoire richness was assessed with RTK rarefaction, the Chao1 estimator, and Recon v2.1 estimates of unobserved clonotypes. TCRdb provides this immuneACCESS table in a form limited to in-frame rearrangements. Some clones are lacking; in checked studies, under half of them reflect an unresolved V gene, and why the rest are absent is not known. That table is the source of V, J and clone size, and D and trimming were worked out from the DNA. The sample has 400,000 to 550,000 clones on record, 70% to 85% of them singletons. The top ten clonotypes cover 9.5% to 15% of the sample.

V and J lose 4 bases and 10 bases, and a span of 17 bases separates them. CDR1 and CDR2, per the germline V gene (reference sequence), are SEHNR and FQNEAQ. Taken from cysteine to phenylalanine, the CDR3 has 14 residues. Only the CDR3 part of the read is kept: 42 bases, read in frame from the first base. The sample comprised PBMCs. The sequence joins TRBV7-9 to TRBJ2-1; the D gene is not confidently resolved. This clonotype originated in a woman in her 40s in good health. Some clones in this sample may be carry-over from other donors' samples. The sequence in DNA is TGTGCCAGCAGCTCCAGACCTTCACGCGGCGAGCAGTTCTTC. This is translated as CASSSRPSRGEQFF.